This T cell receptor beta chain is drawn from a study of spatial heterogeneity in lung cancer. This clonotype was seen ten or more times. In TCRdb, the 5' RACE reads were re-called with MiXCR into one record per CDR3 protein. The sample carries about 25,000 distinct CDR3 sequences, 7% recorded once. Noted time point: sample taken at primary tumor resection. Without sorting, whole RNA was sequenced from tumor, nontumor lung or frozen PBMC. CDR1 and CDR2 (germline): SGHDN, FVKESK. Between the trimmed V and J ends, which lost 2 bases and 3 bases, there was a span of 10 bases. CDR3 length: 15 residues. Sequencing used PBMCs, obtained at surgery. This sequence originates from a male donor with early-stage non-small cell lung cancer. This chain links TRBV14 with TRBJ2-2; no clear D. Here the CDR3 reads CASSQSRFYTGELFF. DNA of the CDR3: TGTGCCAGCAGCCAATCTAGATTTTACACCGGGGAGCTGTTTTTT.